This entry lists 32 T cell receptor beta chains sequenced from one sample in a study of CD8 T cells in ankylosing spondylitis. TCRdb passed the 5' RACE reads through MiXCR, listing each CDR3 protein once. The table records about 150,000 distinct CDR3 sequences, just under 7.5% of them present only once. Sample: blood, either unsorted or a sorted T cell fraction (not recorded which). These receptors came from a female donor with ankylosing spondylitis or in good health (not recorded which).

The chain combines TRBV11-3 with TRBJ2-2; TRBD2 aligns across 8 bases. With 2 bases clipped from V and 7 bases from J, the junction kept 6 bases outside the gene matches. The CDR3 length is 15 residues. CDR1 is SGHNT and CDR2 is YENEEA in the germline V gene. This CDR3 reads CASSLNPGGRGELFF. DNA for the CDR3: TGTGCCAGCAGCTTAAACCCGGGGGGGCGCGGGGAGCTGTTTTTT.

This clonotype was seen many times. The V gene is TRBV10-3, the J gene TRBJ2-2, with a tentative D call TRBD1 (7 bases). The CDR3 is 13 amino acids. CDR1 is ENHRY and CDR2 is SYGVKD in the germline V gene. V lost 9 bases to trimming and J lost 5 bases, with 13 bases between them. CDR3 sequence: CAMEGAGTGELFF. CDR3 nucleotide sequence: TGTGCCATGGAGGGGGCTGGAACCGGGGAGCTGTTTTTT.

This clonotype occurred many times. The chain links TRBV2 to TRBJ2-3; 8 positions agree with TRBD1. The germline CDR1 and CDR2 sequences are SNHLY and FYNNEI. The V gene end was trimmed by 7 bases and the J gene end by 6 bases; junction bases not matched to a gene: 6. This CDR3 is 13 amino acids long. CDR3 nucleotides: TGTGCCAGCATTGACAGGGGTGGTGATACGCAGTATTTT. Translation: CASIDRGGDTQYF.

This clonotype was observed a handful of times. A single base separates this from a much larger clone, so it may be a read error. This chain links TRBV4-2 with TRBJ1-2; D possibly corresponds to TRBD1 (6 bases). The germline CDR1 and CDR2 sequences are LGHNA and YNFKEQ. CDR3 length equals 15 residues. CDR3 protein: CVSSQAGQGKNGYTF. CDR3 DNA sequence: TGTGTCAGCAGCCAAGCTGGGCAGGGGAAGAATGGCTACACCTTC.

In its sample, this clonotype was seen many times. The chain has TRBV6-1 and TRBJ1-5; 7 bases map to TRBD1. The CDR3 runs 14 residues. The V segment lost 2 bases and the J segment 7 bases; nucleotides outside the gene matches: 5. Per germline, CDR1 MNHNS and CDR2 SASEGT. CDR3 nucleotides: TGTGCCAGCAGTGAAAGGCAGGGGGGCCAGCCCCAGCATTTT. Translated, it gives CASSERQGGQPQHF.

This rearrangement joins TRBV7-2 to TRBJ1-2, with D perhaps TRBD1 (6 bases). CDR3 length equals 16 residues. Germline CDR1 is SGHTA and CDR2 is FQGNSA. V was pared by 3 bases and J by 5 bases, with 19 bases between. CDR3 nucleotide sequence: TGTGCCAGCAGCTTGACTCCGGGGGGCAGATTGTATGGCTACACCTTC. It translates to CASSLTPGGRLYGYTF.

This clonotype showed up many times. The chain links TRBV5-1 to TRBJ1-2; D is unresolved. The CDR3 contains 12 residues. Looked up from germline, CDR1 is SGHRS and CDR2 is YFSETQ. V lost 7 bases and J 4 bases, leaving 11 bases between the germline ends. The CDR3 is CASGPGPYGYTF. CDR3 in DNA: TGCGCCAGCGGTCCAGGCCCCTATGGCTACACCTTC.

In nucleotides, the CDR3 is TGTGCCAGCAGCCCCGCCCCCGGCTACGAGCAGTACTTC. Protein: CASSPAPGYEQYF. The chain recombines TRBV7-2 with TRBJ2-7; no clear D. V was trimmed by 5 bases and J by 3 bases, leaving 11 bases between them. Germline V lookup: CDR1 SGHTA, CDR2 FQGNSA. This CDR3 has 13 amino acids.

This clonotype was seen at least ten times. The chain couples TRBV5-1 to TRBJ2-3; 7 nucleotides match TRBD1. V lost 1 base to trimming and J lost 2 bases; unmatched junction nucleotides: 4. The CDR3 is made up of 15 amino acids. Per germline, CDR1 SGHRS and CDR2 YFSETQ. The CDR3 DNA reads as TGCGCCAGCAGCTTGTGGGGACAGACCACAGATACGCAGTATTTT. It codes for CASSLWGQTTDTQYF.

This clonotype was detected ten times or more. The chain joins TRBV7-9 to TRBJ2-4; 9 positions match TRBD2. The CDR3 consists of 16 residues. Germline-derived CDR1 and CDR2 are SEHNR and FQNEAQ (reference sequence). V was pared by 2 bases and J by 0 bases, with 2 bases of the junction left unmatched. The CDR3 spells CASSLLAGLAKNIQYF. CDR3 DNA sequence: TGTGCCAGCAGCTTACTAGCGGGGCTAGCCAAAAACATTCAGTACTTC.

This clonotype was counted many times. This chain connects TRBV5-5 to TRBJ2-7; D perhaps matches TRBD2 (5 bases). CDR3 length equals 15 residues. Trimming left V 0 bases short and J 3 bases short, with 13 bases between. Germline assignment: CDR1 SGHKS and CDR2 YYEKEE (reference sequence). In DNA form, the CDR3 reads TGTGCCAGCAGCTTGGCCCAAGACTACCACTACGAGCAGTACTTC. Its translation: CASSLAQDYHYEQYF.

This clonotype has a count of ten or more. This rearrangement joins TRBV20-1 to TRBJ1-2; a possible D gene is TRBD1 (5 bases). Trimming shortened V by 6 bases and J by 0 bases, and 14 bases separated the two germline ends. Per the germline V gene, CDR1 is DFQATT and CDR2 is SNEGSKA (reference sequence). The CDR3 length is 14 residues. The DNA for the CDR3 is TGCAGTGCCTCAGGCCTAGGGGCTAACTATGGCTACACCTTC. It codes for CSASGLGANYGYTF.

In regard to this clonotype: Since a much larger clone is just one base distant, this may be a read error. This chain uses TRBV20-1 with TRBJ2-1; D gene unclear. The CDR3 has 13 residues. Germline lookup yields CDR1 DFQATT and CDR2 SNEGSKA (reference sequence). V lost 6 bases and J 8 bases, leaving 17 bases between the germline ends. The CDR3 loop is CSASSRAADEQFF. The CDR3 DNA reads as TGCAGTGCCTCCAGCCGGGCCGCGGATGAGCAGTTCTTC.

This clonotype has a count of ten or more. This chain links TRBV20-1 with TRBJ1-2; D gene unclear. In germline, CDR1 is DFQATT, CDR2 SNEGSKA (reference sequence). The CDR3 totals 13 residues. Trimming removed 0 bases from V and 3 bases from J, with 8 bases in between. The DNA for the CDR3 is TGCAGTGCTAGAGATCTGGACCACTATGGCTACACCTTC. Its protein product is CSARDLDHYGYTF.

This clonotype showed up many times. The chain employs TRBV13 and TRBJ2-7; D unresolved. This CDR3 has 13 amino acids. Germline assignment: CDR1 PRHDT and CDR2 FYEKMQ (reference sequence). V lost 1 base and J 3 bases, leaving 7 bases between the germline ends. CDR3 sequence: CASSLVDHYEQYF. In DNA form, the CDR3 reads TGTGCCAGCAGCTTAGTGGACCACTACGAGCAGTACTTC.

This clonotype came up many times. The chain couples TRBV20-1 to TRBJ2-1; D is unclear. The ends were cut back, 0 bases at V and 13 bases at J, with 25 bases in the middle. Per germline, CDR1 DFQATT and CDR2 SNEGSKA (reference sequence). There are 16 residues in the CDR3. This chain's CDR3 is CSARDRGRTAKMIQFF. The CDR3 DNA reads TGCAGTGCTAGAGATCGAGGACGGACCGCGAAAATGATTCAGTTCTTC.

The rearrangement links TRBV7-2 to TRBJ1-1, with unresolved D. V was cut by 2 bases and J by 6 bases, with 7 bases left in between. Germline lookup yields CDR1 SGHTA and CDR2 FQGNSA. This CDR3 has 12 residues. The CDR3 region has the DNA TGTGCCAGCAGCTTACGAATTGCTGAAGCTTTCTTT. This gives the protein CASSLRIAEAFF. The full variable domain, with the rest looked up from reference TRBV7-2 and TRBJ1-1, is GAGVSQSPSNKVTEKGKDVELRCDPISGHTALYWYRQSLGQGLEFLIYFQGNSAPDKSGLPSDRFSAERTGGSVSTLTIQRTQQEDSAVYLCASSLRIAEAFFGQGTRLTVV.

This clonotype was seen at least ten times. This sequence joins TRBV27 and TRBJ2-5; 8 bases agree with TRBD2. CDR3 length equals 14 residues. Losses at the gene ends were 6 bases for V and 1 base for J; bases not matched to a gene: 4. The germline CDR1 and CDR2 sequences are MNHEY and SMNVEV (reference sequence). The CDR3 coding sequence is TGTGCCAGCAGACCTACTAGCGGCCAAGAGACCCAGTACTTC. It translates to CASRPTSGQETQYF.

This clonotype was recorded at least ten times. J is TRBJ2-1 and V is TRBV3-1; possibly TRBD2 for D (7 bases). V was shortened by 4 bases and J by 4 bases, with 17 bases between the two germline ends. The CDR3 has 16 residues. The germline CDR1 and CDR2 sequences are LGHDT and YNNKEL (reference sequence). The chain's CDR3 is CASSRGPGGGYNEQFF. In DNA form, the CDR3 reads TGTGCCAGCAGCCGAGGTCCGGGGGGCGGTTACAATGAGCAGTTCTTC.

This clonotype was detected only once. Given a much more abundant clone one base away, this may be a read error. The J gene is TRBJ2-3, the V gene TRBV3-1; D might be TRBD1 or TRBD2, each matching 5 bases. This CDR3 contains 17 residues. In germline, CDR1 is LGHDT, CDR2 YNNKEL (reference sequence). This chain's CDR3 is CVSSELGGGGFTDTQYF. CDR3 sequence (DNA): TGTGTCAGCAGCGAATTGGGCGGTGGGGGATTCACAGATACGCAGTATTTT.

This clonotype was recorded many times. V usage is TRBV29-1 and J usage is TRBJ2-5; D not certain. V was shortened by 4 bases and J by 2 bases, with 17 bases between the two germline ends. The germline V gene has CDR1 SQVTM and CDR2 ANQGSEA. The CDR3 runs to 15 residues. The CDR3 here is CSVVPAPLTQETQYF. CDR3 DNA sequence: TGCAGCGTTGTTCCAGCACCACTCACTCAAGAGACCCAGTACTTC.

This clonotype was observed many times. The chain couples TRBV7-8 to TRBJ2-7; 9 bases map to TRBD1. This CDR3 has 15 residues. In germline, CDR1 is SGHVS, CDR2 FQNEAQ. V dropped 5 bases and J dropped 4; count of bases not matched to a gene: 9. This chain's CDR3 is CASSNTGQGLYEQYF. The CDR3 coding sequence is TGTGCCAGCAGCAACACAGGACAGGGGTTATACGAGCAGTACTTC. The entire variable domain, with the rest obtained from reference TRBV7-8 and TRBJ2-7, is as follows: GAGVSQSPRYKVAKRGQDVALRCDPISGHVSLFWYQQALGQGPEFLTYFQNEAQLDKSGLPSDRFFAERPEGSVSTLKIQRTQQEDSAVYLCASSNTGQGLYEQYFGPGTRLTVT.

This clonotype was recorded at least ten times. The chain links TRBV4-1 to TRBJ1-1, with a possible D match to TRBD1 (5 bases). This CDR3 comprises 13 residues. The germline V gene has CDR1 MGHRA and CDR2 YSYEKL. V gave up 1 base and J gave up 6 bases, with 9 bases separating them. CDR3 protein: CASSQGGYAEAFF. The CDR3 coding sequence is TGCGCCAGCAGCCAAGGGGGCTACGCTGAAGCTTTCTTT.

At least ten counts were recorded for this clonotype. The V gene is TRBV7-3, the J gene TRBJ2-4; no clear D. Germline V gene data show CDR1 as SGHTA and CDR2 as FQGTGA. The CDR3 has 16 residues. The V end lost 0 bases, the J end lost 7 bases, and 16 bases lay between the germline ends. The CDR3 loop reads CASSLTGMAVGNIQYF. In DNA form, the CDR3 reads TGTGCCAGCAGCTTAACCGGCATGGCAGTCGGTAACATTCAGTACTTC.

This clonotype was counted at least ten times. The chain is built from TRBV12-5 and TRBJ2-1; D unclear. Trimming stripped 0 bases from V and 2 bases from J, with 5 bases between. This CDR3 is built from 14 residues. The germline V gene has CDR1 LGHNT and CDR2 FRNRAP. CDR3 loop: CASGLVPTYNEQFF. The CDR3 region has the DNA TGTGCTAGTGGTTTGGTACCCACCTACAATGAGCAGTTCTTC.

This clonotype was seen a few times. This chain joins TRBV10-3 and TRBJ1-1, with TRBD1 identical over 10 bases. The CDR3 length is 15 residues. Germline-derived CDR1 and CDR2 are ENHRY and SYGVKD. V lost 8 bases to trimming and J lost 4 bases; unmatched junction nucleotides: 10. CDR3 bases: TGTGCCATCGCGAGGACAGGGGGAGGGAGCACTGAAGCTTTCTTT. This encodes CAIARTGGGSTEAFF.

This clonotype came up many times. V and J are TRBV27 and TRBJ1-5; 7 bases map to TRBD1. This CDR3 is built from 14 residues. V shed 5 bases, J shed 7 bases, and the junction held 8 bases outside the gene matches. Germline V gene sequence: CDR1 MNHEY, CDR2 SMNVEV (reference sequence). CDR3 in amino acids: CASSLTGKGQPQHF. The CDR3 DNA sequence: TGTGCCAGCAGTCTGACAGGGAAAGGACAGCCCCAGCATTTT.

This clonotype was recorded at least ten times. The chain couples TRBV6-1 to TRBJ1-5; D gene uncertain. There are 15 residues in the CDR3. Trimming shortened V by 4 bases and J by 2 bases, and 12 bases separated the two germline ends. Germline CDR1 is MNHNS and CDR2 is SASEGT. The CDR3 loop reads CASSGLDSRNQPQHF. CDR3 in DNA: TGTGCCAGCAGTGGCCTGGATTCTCGCAATCAGCCCCAGCATTTT.

This clonotype was seen at least ten times. The rearrangement links TRBV7-9 to TRBJ2-7; D gene uncertain. V was shortened by 1 base and J by 6 bases, with 10 bases between the two germline ends. Germline CDR1 reads SEHNR; CDR2 reads FQNEAQ (reference sequence). The CDR3 loop spans 13 amino acids. The CDR3 DNA is TGTGCCAGCAGCTTAGAAGTGGGTAGCGAGCAGTACTTC. Amino acid sequence: CASSLEVGSEQYF.

This clonotype was recorded at least ten times. The DNA for the CDR3 is TGTGCCAGCAGCAGGACAGCGTTCTCTGGAAACACCATATATTTT. The encoded protein is CASSRTAFSGNTIYF. The J gene is TRBJ1-3, the V gene TRBV5-6; D is possibly TRBD1 (6 bases). Trimming shortened V by 4 bases and J by 0 bases, and 11 bases separated the two germline ends. This CDR3 is built from 15 residues. The V gene's germline CDR1 is SGHDT and CDR2 YYEEEE.

This clonotype was found many times. The chain joins TRBV20-1 to TRBJ1-5, with D possibly matching TRBD1 (6 bases). Trimming stripped 0 bases from V and 4 bases from J, with 13 bases between. The length of the CDR3 is 15 residues. From germline, CDR1 is DFQATT and CDR2 SNEGSKA (reference sequence). The CDR3 region is CSAREGGARNQPQHF. The CDR3 nucleotides are TGCAGTGCTAGAGAAGGGGGGGCGCGAAATCAGCCCCAGCATTTT.

This clonotype appeared many times. The CDR3, as DNA: TGTGCCAGCAGCTCGGGGGCAGCATTTGGGACTGAAGCTTTCTTT. This gives the protein CASSSGAAFGTEAFF. The chain uses TRBV7-9 and TRBJ1-1, with D maybe TRBD1 (6 bases). This CDR3 is 15 amino acids long. Germline V CDR1 and CDR2: SEHNR, FQNEAQ (reference sequence). Trimming stripped 4 bases from V and 5 bases from J, with 17 bases between.